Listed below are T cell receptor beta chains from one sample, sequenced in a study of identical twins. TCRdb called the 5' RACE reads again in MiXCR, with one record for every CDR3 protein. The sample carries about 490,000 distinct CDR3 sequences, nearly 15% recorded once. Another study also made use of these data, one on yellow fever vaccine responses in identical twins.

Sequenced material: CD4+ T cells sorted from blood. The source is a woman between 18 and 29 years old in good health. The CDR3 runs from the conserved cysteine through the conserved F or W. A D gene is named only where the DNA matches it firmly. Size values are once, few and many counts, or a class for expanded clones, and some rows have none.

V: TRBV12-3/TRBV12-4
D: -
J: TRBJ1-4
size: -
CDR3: CASSEVPRGKLFF
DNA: TGTGCCAGCTCTGAGGTTCCGCGTGGGAAACTGTTTTTT

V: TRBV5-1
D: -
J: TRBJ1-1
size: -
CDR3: CASSPGSVGTEAFF
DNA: TGCGCCAGCAGCCCTGGCAGTGTGGGCACTGAAGCTTTCTTT

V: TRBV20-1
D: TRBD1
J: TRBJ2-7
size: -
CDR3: CSAKVRTGGPYEQYF
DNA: TGCAGTGCTAAGGTCCGGACAGGAGGTCCCTACGAGCAGTACTTC

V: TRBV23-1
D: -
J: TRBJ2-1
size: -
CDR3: CASSQGGYIYRKPDSYNEQFF
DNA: TGCGCCAGCAGTCAAGGTGGTTACATCTACCGTAAACCTGACTCCTACAATGAGCAGTTCTTC

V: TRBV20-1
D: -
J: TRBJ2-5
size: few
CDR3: CSARVGGPGETQYF
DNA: TGCAGTGCTAGAGTGGGCGGCCCCGGGGAGACCCAGTACTTC

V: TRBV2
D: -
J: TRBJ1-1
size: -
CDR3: CASIKRRDSMNTEAFF
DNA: TGTGCCAGCATCAAACGCCGAGACAGCATGAACACTGAAGCTTTCTTT

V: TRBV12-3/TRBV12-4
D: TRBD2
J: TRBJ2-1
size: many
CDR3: CASSPNPRLAGFNEQFF
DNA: TGTGCCAGCAGCCCAAACCCTAGACTAGCGGGATTCAATGAGCAGTTCTTC

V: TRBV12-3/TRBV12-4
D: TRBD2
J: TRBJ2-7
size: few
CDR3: CASSLSGRTYEQYF
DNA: TGTGCCAGCAGTCTTAGCGGGAGGACCTACGAGCAGTACTTC

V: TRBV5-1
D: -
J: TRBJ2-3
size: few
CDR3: CASSVRTGSTDTQYF
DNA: TGCGCCAGCAGCGTCCGGACTGGAAGCACAGATACGCAGTATTTT

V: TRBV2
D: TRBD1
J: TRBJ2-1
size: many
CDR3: CASSKTGDLSYNEQFF
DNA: TGTGCCAGCAGCAAGACAGGGGATTTATCCTACAATGAGCAGTTCTTC

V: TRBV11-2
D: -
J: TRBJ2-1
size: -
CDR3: CASSLRRGGGDNEQFF
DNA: TGTGCCAGCAGCTTAAGGCGTGGCGGCGGGGACAATGAGCAGTTCTTC

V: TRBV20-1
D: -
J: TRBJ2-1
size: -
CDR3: CSASLVTGYDNEQFF
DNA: TGCAGTGCTAGCCTGGTTACTGGATACGACAATGAGCAGTTCTTC

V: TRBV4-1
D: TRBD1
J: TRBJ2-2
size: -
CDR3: CASRTPGQGTGELFF
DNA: TGCGCCAGCAGGACCCCGGGACAGGGCACCGGGGAGCTGTTTTTT

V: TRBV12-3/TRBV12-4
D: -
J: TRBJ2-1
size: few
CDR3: CASRVIGATNEQFF
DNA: TGTGCCAGCAGGGTTATCGGGGCCACCAATGAGCAGTTCTTC

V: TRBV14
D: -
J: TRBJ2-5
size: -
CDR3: CASSQANQETQYF
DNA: TGTGCCAGCAGCCAAGCAAACCAAGAGACCCAGTACTTC

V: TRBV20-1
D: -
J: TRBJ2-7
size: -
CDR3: CSASRAGRTIYEQYF
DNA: TGCAGTGCTAGTCGGGCGGGACGGACTATCTACGAGCAGTACTTC

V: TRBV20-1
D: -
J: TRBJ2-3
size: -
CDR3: CSARMGGTSTDTQYF
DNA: TGCAGTGCTAGAATGGGGGGAACAAGCACAGATACGCAGTATTTT

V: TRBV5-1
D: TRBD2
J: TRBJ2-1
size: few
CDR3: CASSWTSGGGPYNEQFF
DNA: TGCGCCAGCAGCTGGACTAGCGGGGGGGGTCCCTACAATGAGCAGTTCTTC

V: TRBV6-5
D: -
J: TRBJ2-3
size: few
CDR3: CASSYERPTDTQYF
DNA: TGTGCCAGCAGTTACGAGAGACCCACAGATACGCAGTATTTT

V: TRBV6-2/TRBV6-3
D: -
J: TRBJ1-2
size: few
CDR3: CASSYVGSTNYGYTF
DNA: TGTGCCAGCAGTTACGTGGGTAGTACTAACTATGGCTACACCTTC

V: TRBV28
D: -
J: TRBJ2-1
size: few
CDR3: CASSFGLVNDEQFF
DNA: TGTGCCAGCAGTTTTGGGCTAGTAAACGATGAGCAGTTCTTC

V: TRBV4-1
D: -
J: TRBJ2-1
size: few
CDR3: CASSQGDGRHHNEQFF
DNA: TGCGCCAGCAGCCAAGGGGACGGGAGACACCACAATGAGCAGTTCTTC

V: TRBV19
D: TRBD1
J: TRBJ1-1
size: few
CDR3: CASSIIFMTGVNTEAFF
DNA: TGTGCCAGTAGTATAATCTTCATGACAGGGGTAAACACTGAAGCTTTCTTT

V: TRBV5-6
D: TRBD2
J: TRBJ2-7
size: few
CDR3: CASRGENEQYF
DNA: TGTGCCAGCCGGGGGGAGAACGAGCAGTACTTC

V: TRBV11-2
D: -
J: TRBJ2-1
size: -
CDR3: CASSLREGAGYNEQFF
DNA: TGTGCCAGCAGCTTACGCGAGGGGGCGGGATACAATGAGCAGTTCTTC

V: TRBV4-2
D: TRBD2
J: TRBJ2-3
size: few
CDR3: CASSQERSTSGTDTQYF
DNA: TGTGCCAGCAGCCAAGAAAGGTCTACTAGCGGCACAGATACGCAGTATTTT

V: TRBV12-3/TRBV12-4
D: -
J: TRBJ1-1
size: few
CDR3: CASRSQDLGEAFF
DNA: TGTGCCAGCAGGAGTCAGGATCTTGGTGAAGCTTTCTTT

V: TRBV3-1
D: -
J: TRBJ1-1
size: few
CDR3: CASSQQGRGGNTEAFF
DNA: TGTGCCAGCAGCCAACAGGGGAGAGGGGGGAACACTGAAGCTTTCTTT

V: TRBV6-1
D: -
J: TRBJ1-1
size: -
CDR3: CASSEARRNTEAFF
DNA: TGTGCCAGCAGTGAAGCGCGGAGGAACACTGAAGCTTTCTTT

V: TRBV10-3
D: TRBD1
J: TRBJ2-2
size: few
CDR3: CAISEKGQGAAGELFF
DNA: TGTGCCATCAGTGAGAAGGGACAGGGGGCAGCCGGGGAGCTGTTTTTT

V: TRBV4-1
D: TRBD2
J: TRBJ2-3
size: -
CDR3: CASSREGGLGTDTQYF
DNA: TGCGCCAGCAGCCGAGAGGGGGGACTAGGGACAGATACGCAGTATTTT

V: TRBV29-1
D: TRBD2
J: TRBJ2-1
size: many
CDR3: CSVGLAGGAAYNEQFF
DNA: TGCAGCGTTGGACTAGCGGGTGGAGCAGCTTACAATGAGCAGTTCTTC

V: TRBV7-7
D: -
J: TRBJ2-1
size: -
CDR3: CASSLNVYNEQFF
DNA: TGTGCCAGCAGCTTAAACGTCTACAATGAGCAGTTCTTC

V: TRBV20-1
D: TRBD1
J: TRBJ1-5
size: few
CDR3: CSAPGQGGEPQHF
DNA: TGCAGTGCCCCGGGACAGGGTGGTGAGCCCCAGCATTTT

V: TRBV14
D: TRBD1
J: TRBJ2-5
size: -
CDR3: CASSQEAGRGLWETQYF
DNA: TGTGCCAGCAGCCAAGAGGCCGGCAGGGGGCTATGGGAGACCCAGTACTTC